These 29 T cell receptor beta chains share one sample of origin, sequenced in a study of molecular identifiers for immune sequencing clone quantification. TCRdb re-derived calls from the PCR reads in MiXCR, one entry per CDR3 protein. Among more than 450,000 distinct CDR3 sequences listed, about 25% were seen once. Sample: naive CD8+ T cells from blood, with Jurkat cell RNA spiked in. Subset in this sample: FACS-sorted CD8+CD4-CCR7+CD45RA+ naive T cells. These receptors came from a human donor in good health. Some libraries in this study had Jurkat cell RNA spiked in.

The chain recombines TRBV20-1 with TRBJ2-7; D might be TRBD2 (6 bases). Germline V gives CDR1 DFQATT, CDR2 SNEGSKA (reference sequence). V was shortened by 0 bases and J by 2 bases, with 14 bases between the two germline ends. The CDR3 runs to 15 residues. Written as DNA, the CDR3 is TGCAGTGCTAGAGATCGGGCGGGAACGCCCTACGAGCAGTACTTC. Amino acids: CSARDRAGTPYEQYF.

This clonotype appeared a few times. V usage is TRBV19 and J usage is TRBJ2-7, with D maybe TRBD2 (5 bases). Trimming stripped 6 bases from V and 4 bases from J, with 16 bases between. Germline V gene lookup returns CDR1 LNHDA and CDR2 SQIVND (reference sequence). The CDR3 is 14 residues long. CDR3 in amino acids: CASSPDLRGYEQYF. The CDR3 DNA reads TGTGCCAGTAGCCCCGACTTACGGGGATACGAGCAGTACTTC. The full variable domain, completed using reference TRBV19 and TRBJ2-7, is DGGITQSPKYLFRKEGQNVTLSCEQNLNHDAMYWYRQDPGQGLRLIYYSQIVNDFQKGDIAEGYSVSREKKESFPLTVTSAQKNPTAFYLCASSPDLRGYEQYFGPGTRLTVT.

This clonotype was observed many times. The chain links TRBV12-3 or TRBV12-4 to TRBJ2-7; D ambiguous. The ends were cut back, 5 bases at V and 3 bases at J, with 11 bases in the middle. There are 13 residues in the CDR3. The CDR3 sequence is CASSPTLFYEQYF. CDR3 DNA sequence: TGTGCCAGCAGTCCCACGTTATTCTACGAGCAGTACTTC.

CDR3 in amino acids: CASSFSGFEQYF. The CDR3 bases are TGTGCCAGCAGCTTTTCAGGGTTCGAGCAGTACTTC. V and J are TRBV7-6 and TRBJ2-7, with D perhaps matching TRBD1 (5 bases). This CDR3 has 12 amino acids. CDR1 is SGHVS and CDR2 is FNYEAQ in the germline V gene. V was trimmed by 3 bases and J by 6 bases, leaving 9 bases between them.

To note about this clonotype: A much larger clone differs from this one at a single base, so this may be a read error. The CDR3 here is CAWDTENIQHF. CDR3 nucleotide sequence: TGTGCCTGGGATACAGAAAACATTCAGCACTTC. The chain uses TRBV30 and TRBJ2-4, with D hard to call. Germline CDR1 reads GTSNPN; CDR2 reads SVGIG (reference sequence). This CDR3 is 11 amino acids long.

CDR3: CASSPQPGGQGTYEQYF. The CDR3 DNA reads TGCGCCAGCAGCCCTCAACCCGGGGGACAGGGGACCTACGAGCAGTACTTC. The rearrangement joins TRBV4-1 to TRBJ2-7; 10 bases match TRBD1. The CDR3 runs 17 residues. V lost 4 bases to trimming and J lost 2 bases; unmatched junction nucleotides: 11. Germline V CDR1 and CDR2: MGHRA, YSYEKL.

A word on this clonotype: This clone may be a read error of a much larger clone one base away. For the CDR3, the DNA is TGTGCCAGCAGTTACCCGACCCGGGAGCTGTTTTTT. Translation: CASSYPTRELFF. V is TRBV6-2 or TRBV6-3 and J is TRBJ2-2; D remains ambiguous. The CDR3 sequence is 12 residues long. Germline CDR1 and CDR2: MNHEY and SVGEGT. V lost 2 bases and J 9 bases, leaving 7 bases between the germline ends.

V gene TRBV11-2 combines with J gene TRBJ2-2; no definite D call. Germline V lookup: CDR1 SGHAT, CDR2 FQNNGV. The CDR3 contains 15 residues. The V gene lost 0 bases and the J gene lost 2 bases, with 7 bases spanning the gap. CDR3 sequence reads: CASSLDVSNTGELFF. The CDR3, as DNA: TGTGCCAGCAGCTTAGATGTCAGCAACACCGGGGAGCTGTTTTTT.

Turning to this clonotype: This could be a read error, since a much larger clone is one nucleotide away. This likely comes from a read error, as the CDR3 has no conserved phenylalanine or tryptophan at its end. The rearrangement joins TRBV7-2 to TRBJ1-1; D is unclear. The germline CDR1 and CDR2 sequences are SGHTA and FQGNSA. V was trimmed by 1 base and J by 0 bases, leaving 9 bases between them. This CDR3 has 15 amino acids. The CDR3 protein is CASSLDRPLNTEAFL. As DNA, the CDR3 is TGTGCCAGCAGCTTAGACAGACCACTGAACACTGAAGCTTTCCTT.

In this sample, this clonotype turned up a few times. V and J are TRBV9 and TRBJ2-1; D is unclear. Germline CDR1 and CDR2: SGDLS and YYNGEE. CDR3 length equals 15 residues. V was shortened by 0 bases and J by 4 bases, with 11 bases between the two germline ends. The DNA for the CDR3 is TGTGCCAGCAGCGTAGCCATGGCGGAGTACAATGAGCAGTTCTTC. This codes for CASSVAMAEYNEQFF.

V gene TRBV4-1 combines with J gene TRBJ2-1; no firm D call. Germline loops: CDR1 MGHRA, CDR2 YSYEKL. Trimming stripped 3 bases from V and 9 bases from J, with 9 bases between. The CDR3 length is 12 residues. As DNA, the CDR3 is TGCGCCAGCAGCCAGAGTAGTGGTGAGCAGTTCTTC. It codes for CASSQSSGEQFF.

J is TRBJ2-6 and V is TRBV19; no definite D call. This CDR3 spans 17 amino acids. Germline-derived CDR1 and CDR2 are LNHDA and SQIVND (reference sequence). Trimming took 3 bases from V and 3 from J, leaving 15 bases between them. The CDR3, as DNA: TGTGCCAGTAGTATGGGCAGTTCAATCCTTGGGGCCAACGTCCTGACTTTC. This codes for CASSMGSSILGANVLTF.

This rearrangement joins TRBV10-3 to TRBJ2-3; a weak D match, TRBD1 (5 bases). The germline V gene encodes CDR1 ENHRY and CDR2 SYGVKD. CDR3 length: 15 residues. Trimming stripped 3 bases from V and 6 bases from J, with 16 bases between. The CDR3 spells CAISDHGAVVDTQYF. CDR3 sequence (DNA): TGTGCCATCAGTGATCATGGGGCGGTAGTCGATACGCAGTATTTT.

This clonotype was picked up a small number of times. The V and J genes are TRBV27 and TRBJ1-2, with 10 positions matching TRBD1. This CDR3 contains 15 residues. The germline V gene encodes CDR1 MNHEY and CDR2 SMNVEV (reference sequence). Trimming took 4 bases from V and 4 from J; bases not matched to a gene: 6. The CDR3 region has the DNA TGTGCCAGCAGTTCTTCCGGGACAGGGGTCTATGGCTACACCTTC. As protein: CASSSSGTGVYGYTF.

A word on this clonotype: This could be a read error, since a much larger clone is one nucleotide away. The chain couples TRBV4-2 to TRBJ2-7; 11 bases are a match to TRBD1. There are 13 residues in the CDR3. The germline V gene has CDR1 LGHNA and CDR2 YNFKEQ. CDR3 in DNA: TGTGCCGGCAGCCAAACCGGGACAGGGGGTGTATACTTC. Protein product: CAGSQTGTGGVYF.

This clonotype was counted many times. The CDR3 DNA follows: TGTGCCAGCAGTTACGCCGGTTGGGGCACAGATACGCAGTATTTT. Its protein is CASSYAGWGTDTQYF. V is TRBV6-6 and J is TRBJ2-3; D uncertain. Germline V gene data show CDR1 as MNHNY and CDR2 as SVGAGI (reference sequence). The V end lost 2 bases, the J end lost 1 base, and 10 bases lay between the germline ends. This CDR3 has 15 residues.

The chain links TRBV6-5 to TRBJ1-4, with a tentative D call TRBD1 (6 bases). The CDR3 contains 14 residues. The V and J ends lost 6 bases and 11 bases respectively, with 19 bases between them. Germline values: CDR1 MNHEY, CDR2 SVGAGI. The CDR3 protein is CASSHIWAGDKLFF. CDR3 sequence (DNA): TGTGCCAGCAGCCACATCTGGGCAGGGGATAAACTGTTTTTT.

This clonotype turned up a few times. This chain uses TRBV5-1 with TRBJ2-2; 10 bases fit TRBD1. J was trimmed by 2 bases and V by 5 bases; bases with no gene match: 9. This CDR3 has 17 amino acids. Germline loops: CDR1 SGHRS, CDR2 YFSETQ. The CDR3 nucleotides are TGCGCCAGCAGTTTGCCACGACAGGGGGCTAACACCGGGGAGCTGTTTTTT. The encoded protein is CASSLPRQGANTGELFF.

This clonotype was detected many times. The chain combines TRBV7-6 with TRBJ1-1; D not resolved. The CDR3 is 14 residues long. Per germline, CDR1 SGHVS and CDR2 FNYEAQ. Trimming took off 0 bases at V and 6 bases at J, with 11 bases between the two ends. Here the CDR3 reads CASSLAPNRPEAFF. In nucleotides, the CDR3 is TGTGCCAGCAGCTTAGCTCCCAACCGCCCTGAAGCTTTCTTT. Filled out from reference TRBV7-6 and TRBJ1-1, the complete variable domain reads GAGVSQSPRYKVTKRGQDVALRCDPISGHVSLYWYRQALGQGPEFLTYFNYEAQQDKSGLPNDRFSAERPEGSISTLTIQRTEQRDSAMYRCASSLAPNRPEAFFGQGTRLTVV.

This clonotype was counted ten times or more. The genes are TRBV7-2 and TRBJ2-5, with TRBD1 matching over 9 bases. Looked up from germline, CDR1 is SGHTA and CDR2 is FQGNSA. The CDR3 spans 16 residues. Trimming took 3 bases from V and 1 from J; bases not matched to a gene: 6. This CDR3 reads CASSFTTGGLQETQYF. The CDR3 DNA reads as TGTGCCAGCAGCTTCACGACAGGGGGTCTCCAAGAGACCCAGTACTTC.

In this sample, this clonotype turned up many times. This rearrangement joins TRBV5-1 to TRBJ2-7; the D call may be TRBD1 or TRBD2 (5 bases each). The V and J ends lost 2 bases and 2 bases respectively, with 11 bases between them. Germline CDR1 reads SGHRS; CDR2 reads YFSETQ. This CDR3 spans 14 amino acids. CDR3 sequence: CASSFGTKPYEQYF. The DNA of the CDR3 is TGCGCCAGCAGCTTTGGGACGAAACCCTACGAGCAGTACTTC.

V is TRBV27 and J is TRBJ2-7; 9 positions match TRBD2. Germline lookup yields CDR1 MNHEY and CDR2 SMNVEV (reference sequence). Trimming cost V 1 base and J 6 bases; bases outside gene matches: 10. This CDR3 region has 16 residues. This chain's CDR3 is CASSLWAGGPRGEQYF. The CDR3, as DNA: TGTGCCAGCAGTTTATGGGCGGGAGGGCCGCGAGGCGAGCAGTACTTC.

For this clonotype: The junction and the germline gene differ at one end; a read error may be behind it. The chain combines TRBV7-6 with TRBJ1-3, with TRBD1 as a possible D gene (6 bases). CDR3 size: 14 residues. From germline, CDR1 is SGHVS and CDR2 FNYEAQ. CDR3 sequence reads: CASSFGGSGNNIYF. The CDR3 DNA reads TGTGCCAGCAGCTTCGGGGGCTCTGGAAACAACATATATTTT.

This rearrangement joins TRBV29-1 to TRBJ2-1, with TRBD2 matching 9 bases. V lost 2 bases and J lost 10; bases outside the gene matches: 12. CDR1 is SQVTM, CDR2 ANQGSEA, per germline. This CDR3 has 15 amino acids. In DNA form, the CDR3 reads TGCAGCGTTGAATTCTGGGGGTCTAGCGGGAAGGAGCAGTTCTTC. Translated: CSVEFWGSSGKEQFF.

This clonotype has a count of ten or more. This chain links TRBV20-1 with TRBJ1-1; TRBD1 is a possible D gene (5 bases). The CDR3 is made up of 12 amino acids. The V end lost 0 bases, the J end lost 8 bases, and 10 bases lay between the germline ends. The V gene's germline CDR1 is DFQATT and CDR2 SNEGSKA (reference sequence). CDR3 region: CSARDLRGEAFF. CDR3 coding DNA: TGCAGTGCTAGAGATCTAAGGGGAGAAGCTTTCTTT.

V usage is TRBV4-2 and J usage is TRBJ1-1; D ambiguous. Germline V lookup: CDR1 LGHNA, CDR2 YNFKEQ. This CDR3 spans 18 amino acids. Trimming shortened V by 0 bases and J by 1 base, and 18 bases separated the two germline ends. This chain's CDR3 is CASSQDFATTRENTEAFF. CDR3 sequence (DNA): TGTGCCAGCAGCCAAGATTTTGCTACCACTCGAGAGAACACTGAAGCTTTCTTT.

The chain combines TRBV9 with TRBJ2-1, with 12 bases identical to TRBD2. The CDR3 covers 19 residues. Germline V gene sequence: CDR1 SGDLS, CDR2 YYNGEE. The V gene end was trimmed by 0 bases and the J gene end by 0 bases; junction bases not matched to a gene: 7. The CDR3 bases are TGTGCCAGCAGCGTAGTTCCTAGCGGGGGGGCTAGCTCCTACAATGAGCAGTTCTTC. Its protein is CASSVVPSGGASSYNEQFF.

This sequence joins TRBV11-2 and TRBJ2-2; 8 nucleotides line up with TRBD2. CDR3 length: 16 amino acids. V trimming: 5 bases; J trimming: 2 bases; junction bases outside the gene matches: 7. Germline V lookup: CDR1 SGHAT, CDR2 FQNNGV. For the CDR3, the DNA is TGTGCCAGCAGCATGGCCGGGACTAGAAACACCGGGGAGCTGTTTTTT. It yields the protein CASSMAGTRNTGELFF.

This clonotype has just a few counts. The chain employs TRBV5-4 and TRBJ1-4; D is ambiguous. The length of the CDR3 is 14 residues. Germline V CDR1 and CDR2: SGHNT, YYREEE (reference sequence). V was clipped by 1 base and J by 1 base, with 5 bases between them. CDR3 sequence: CASSLFGTNEKLFF. The CDR3 DNA reads TGTGCCAGCAGCTTGTTTGGAACTAATGAAAAACTGTTTTTT.